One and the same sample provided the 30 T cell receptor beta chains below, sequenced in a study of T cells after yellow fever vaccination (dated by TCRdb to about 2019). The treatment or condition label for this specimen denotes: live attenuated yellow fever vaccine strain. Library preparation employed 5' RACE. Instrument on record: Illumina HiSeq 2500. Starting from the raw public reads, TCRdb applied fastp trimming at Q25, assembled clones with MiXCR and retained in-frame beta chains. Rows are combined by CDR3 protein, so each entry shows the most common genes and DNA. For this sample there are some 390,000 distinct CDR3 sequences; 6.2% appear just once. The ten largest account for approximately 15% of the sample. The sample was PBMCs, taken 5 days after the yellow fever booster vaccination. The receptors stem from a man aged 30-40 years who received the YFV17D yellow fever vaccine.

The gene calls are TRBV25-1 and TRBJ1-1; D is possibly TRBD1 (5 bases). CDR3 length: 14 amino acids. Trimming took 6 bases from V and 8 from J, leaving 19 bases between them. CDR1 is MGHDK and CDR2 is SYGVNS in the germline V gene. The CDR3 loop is CASSPATGQGEAFF. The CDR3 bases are TGTGCCAGCAGCCCAGCAACCGGGCAGGGAGAAGCTTTCTTT. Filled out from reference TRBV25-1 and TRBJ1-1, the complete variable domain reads EADIYQTPRYLVIGTGKKITLECSQTMGHDKMYWYQQDPGMELHLIHYSYGVNSTEKGDLSSESTVSRIRTEHFPLTLESARPSHTSQYLCASSPATGQGEAFFGQGTRLTVV.

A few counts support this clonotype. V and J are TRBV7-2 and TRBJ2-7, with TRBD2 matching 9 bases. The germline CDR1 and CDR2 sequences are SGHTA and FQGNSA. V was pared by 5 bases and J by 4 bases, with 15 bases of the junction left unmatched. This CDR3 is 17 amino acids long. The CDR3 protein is CASSEGDRLAGIYEQYF. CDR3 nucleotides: TGTGCCAGCAGCGAAGGGGATCGGCTAGCGGGGATTTACGAGCAGTACTTC.

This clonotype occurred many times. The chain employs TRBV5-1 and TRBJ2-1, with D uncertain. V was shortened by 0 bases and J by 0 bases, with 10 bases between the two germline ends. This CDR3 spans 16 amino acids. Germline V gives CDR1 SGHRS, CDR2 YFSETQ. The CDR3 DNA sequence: TGCGCCAGCAGCTTGGCCGAGATGAGCTCCTACAATGAGCAGTTCTTC. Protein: CASSLAEMSSYNEQFF.

CDR3 bases: TGCAGTGCTAGAGATCAGGGGGCGGAGGACATTCAGTACTTC. Translation: CSARDQGAEDIQYF. The chain employs TRBV20-1 and TRBJ2-4, with 8 bases that match TRBD1. CDR3 length: 14 amino acids. V trimming: 0 bases; J trimming: 8 bases; junction bases outside the gene matches: 6. Germline CDR1 is DFQATT and CDR2 is SNEGSKA (reference sequence).

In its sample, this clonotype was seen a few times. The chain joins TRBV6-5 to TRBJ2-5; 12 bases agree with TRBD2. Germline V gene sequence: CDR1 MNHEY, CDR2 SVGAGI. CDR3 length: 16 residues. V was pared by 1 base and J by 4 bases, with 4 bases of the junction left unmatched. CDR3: CASSYLLAGGGETQYF. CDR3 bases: TGTGCCAGCAGTTACTTACTAGCGGGAGGAGGAGAGACCCAGTACTTC.

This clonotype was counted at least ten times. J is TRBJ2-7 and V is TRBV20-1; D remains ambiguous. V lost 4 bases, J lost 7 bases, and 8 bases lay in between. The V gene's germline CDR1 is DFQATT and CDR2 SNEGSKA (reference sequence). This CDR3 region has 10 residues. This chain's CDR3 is CSAISSEQYF. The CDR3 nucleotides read TGCAGTGCTATTTCGAGTGAGCAGTACTTC.

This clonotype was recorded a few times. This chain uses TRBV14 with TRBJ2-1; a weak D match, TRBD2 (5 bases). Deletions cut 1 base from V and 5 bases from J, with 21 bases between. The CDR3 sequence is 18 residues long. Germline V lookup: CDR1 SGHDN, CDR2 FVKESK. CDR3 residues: CASSQVGLGSARNNEQFF. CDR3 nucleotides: TGTGCCAGCAGCCAAGTTGGTCTCGGTAGCGCGCGGAACAATGAGCAGTTCTTC. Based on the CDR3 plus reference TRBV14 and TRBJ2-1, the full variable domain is EAGVTQFPSHSVIEKGQTVTLRCDPISGHDNLYWYRRVMGKEIKFLLHFVKESKQDESGMPNNRFLAERTGGTYSTLKVQPAELEDSGVYFCASSQVGLGSARNNEQFFGPGTRLTVL.

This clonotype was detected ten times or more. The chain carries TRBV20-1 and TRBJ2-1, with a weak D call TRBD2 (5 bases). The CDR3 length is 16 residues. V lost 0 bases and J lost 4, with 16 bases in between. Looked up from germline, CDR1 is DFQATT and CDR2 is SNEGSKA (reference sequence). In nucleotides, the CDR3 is TGCAGTGCTAGAGATGGCGGGCGCCCTTTATACAATGAGCAGTTCTTC. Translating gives CSARDGGRPLYNEQFF.

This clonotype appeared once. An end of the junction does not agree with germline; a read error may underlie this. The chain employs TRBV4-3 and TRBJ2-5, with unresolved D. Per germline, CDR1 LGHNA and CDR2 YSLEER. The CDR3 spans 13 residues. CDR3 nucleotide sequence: TGCGCCACCAGCCAAGATGGTACCGAGACCCAGTACTTC. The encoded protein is CATSQDGTETQYF.

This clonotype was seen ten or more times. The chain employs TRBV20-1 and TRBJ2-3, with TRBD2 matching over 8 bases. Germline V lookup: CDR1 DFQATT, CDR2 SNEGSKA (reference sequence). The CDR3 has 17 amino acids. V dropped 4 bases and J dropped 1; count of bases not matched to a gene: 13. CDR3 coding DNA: TGCAGTGCTACGAGCCCCGTAACTAGCGGAGGCACAGATACGCAGTATTTT. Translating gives CSATSPVTSGGTDTQYF.

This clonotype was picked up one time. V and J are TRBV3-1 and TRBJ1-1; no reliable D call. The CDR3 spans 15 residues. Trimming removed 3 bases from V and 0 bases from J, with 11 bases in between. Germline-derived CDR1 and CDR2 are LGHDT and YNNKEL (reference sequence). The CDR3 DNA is TGTGCCAGCAGCCAGGAACCAGGAGTGAACACTGAAGCTTTCTTT. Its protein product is CASSQEPGVNTEAFF.

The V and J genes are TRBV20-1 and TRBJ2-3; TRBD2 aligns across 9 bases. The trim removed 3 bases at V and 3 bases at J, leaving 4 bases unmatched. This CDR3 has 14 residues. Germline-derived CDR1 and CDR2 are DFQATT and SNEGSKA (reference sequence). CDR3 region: CSASLAGGTDTQYF. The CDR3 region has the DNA TGCAGTGCTAGCCTCGCGGGAGGGACAGATACGCAGTATTTT.

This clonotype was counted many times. As DNA, the CDR3 is TGCGCCAGCAGCCCGGATCGGACTAGCGACATTCAGTACTTC. It is translated as CASSPDRTSDIQYF. The V call is TRBV5-1, the J call TRBJ2-4, with 9 bases lining up with TRBD2. J was trimmed by 8 bases and V by 4 bases; bases with no gene match: 7. Germline V lookup: CDR1 SGHRS, CDR2 YFSETQ. The CDR3 has 14 residues.

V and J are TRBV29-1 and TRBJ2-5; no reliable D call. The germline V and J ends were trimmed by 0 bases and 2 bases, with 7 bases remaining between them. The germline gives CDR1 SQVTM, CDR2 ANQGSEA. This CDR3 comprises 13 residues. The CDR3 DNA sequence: TGCAGCGTTGAAGAGAACAGACAAGAGACCCAGTACTTC. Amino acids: CSVEENRQETQYF. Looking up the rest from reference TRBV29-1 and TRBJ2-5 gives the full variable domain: SAVISQKPSRDICQRGTSLTIQCQVDSQVTMMFWYRQQPGQSLTLIATANQGSEATYESGFVIDKFPISRPNLTFSTLTVSNMSPEDSSIYLCSVEENRQETQYFGPGTRLLVL.

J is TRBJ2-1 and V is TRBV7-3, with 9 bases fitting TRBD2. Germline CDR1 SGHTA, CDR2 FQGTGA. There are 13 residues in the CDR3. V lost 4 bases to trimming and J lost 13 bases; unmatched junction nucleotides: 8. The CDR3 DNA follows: TGTGCCAGCAGCTCGAATCGACTAGCGGAACAGTTCTTC. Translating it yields CASSSNRLAEQFF.

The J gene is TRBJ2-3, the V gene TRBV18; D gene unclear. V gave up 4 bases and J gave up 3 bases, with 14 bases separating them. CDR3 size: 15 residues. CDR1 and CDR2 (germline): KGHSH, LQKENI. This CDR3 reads CASSRSAASTDTQYF. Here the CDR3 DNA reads TGTGCCAGCTCACGAAGTGCCGCTAGTACAGATACGCAGTATTTT.

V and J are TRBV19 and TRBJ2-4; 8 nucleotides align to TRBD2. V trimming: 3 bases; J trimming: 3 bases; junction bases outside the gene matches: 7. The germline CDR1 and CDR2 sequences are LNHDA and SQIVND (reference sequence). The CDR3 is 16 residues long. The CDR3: CASSIFGRAGKNIQYF. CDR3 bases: TGTGCCAGTAGTATCTTCGGGAGGGCCGGCAAAAACATTCAGTACTTC.

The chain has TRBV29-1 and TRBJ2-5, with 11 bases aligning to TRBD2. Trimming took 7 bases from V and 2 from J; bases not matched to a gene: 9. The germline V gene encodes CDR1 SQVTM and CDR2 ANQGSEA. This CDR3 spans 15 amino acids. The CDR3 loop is CSAPPGTSGQETQYF. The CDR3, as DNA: TGCAGCGCCCCTCCCGGGACTAGCGGACAAGAGACCCAGTACTTC.

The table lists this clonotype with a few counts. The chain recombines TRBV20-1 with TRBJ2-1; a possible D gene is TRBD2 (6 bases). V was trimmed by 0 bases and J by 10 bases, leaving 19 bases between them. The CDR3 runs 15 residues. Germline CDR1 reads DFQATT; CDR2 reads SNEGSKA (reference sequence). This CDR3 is CSARDGTAWTGEQFF. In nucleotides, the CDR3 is TGCAGTGCTAGAGATGGGACTGCCTGGACTGGGGAGCAGTTCTTC.

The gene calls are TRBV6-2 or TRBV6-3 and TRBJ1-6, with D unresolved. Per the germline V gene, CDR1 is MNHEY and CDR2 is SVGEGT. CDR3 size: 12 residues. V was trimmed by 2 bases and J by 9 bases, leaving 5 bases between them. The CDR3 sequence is CASSYGVSPLHF. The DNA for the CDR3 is TGTGCCAGCAGTTACGGGGTTTCACCCCTCCACTTT.

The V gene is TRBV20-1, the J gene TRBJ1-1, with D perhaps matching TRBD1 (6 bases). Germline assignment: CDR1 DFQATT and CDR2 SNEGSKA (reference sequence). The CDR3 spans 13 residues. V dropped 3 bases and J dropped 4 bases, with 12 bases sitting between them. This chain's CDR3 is CSARSGGITEAFF. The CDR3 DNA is TGCAGTGCTAGGTCGGGGGGCATCACTGAAGCTTTCTTT.

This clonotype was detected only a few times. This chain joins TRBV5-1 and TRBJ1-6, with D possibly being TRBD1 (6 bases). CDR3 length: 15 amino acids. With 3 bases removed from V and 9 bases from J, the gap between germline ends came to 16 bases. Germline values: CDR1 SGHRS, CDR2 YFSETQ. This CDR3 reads CASSWTVVRGSPLHF. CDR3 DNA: TGCGCCAGCAGCTGGACAGTGGTGAGGGGTTCACCCCTCCACTTT.

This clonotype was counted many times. The CDR3 sequence is CSARGPSGAPTDTQYF. DNA of the CDR3: TGCAGTGCTAGAGGGCCCAGCGGGGCCCCCACAGATACGCAGTATTTT. The V gene is TRBV20-1, the J gene TRBJ2-3; 7 bases are shared with TRBD2. CDR1 and CDR2 (germline): DFQATT, SNEGSKA (reference sequence). Unmatched junction bases numbered 9, after V lost 1 base and J lost 2 bases. The CDR3 contains 16 residues.

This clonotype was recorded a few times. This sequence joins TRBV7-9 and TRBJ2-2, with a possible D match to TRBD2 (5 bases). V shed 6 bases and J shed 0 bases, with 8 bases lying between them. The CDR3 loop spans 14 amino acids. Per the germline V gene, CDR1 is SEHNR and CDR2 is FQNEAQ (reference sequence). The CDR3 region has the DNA TGTGCCAGCAGGATTAGCGCGAACACCGGGGAGCTGTTTTTT. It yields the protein CASRISANTGELFF.

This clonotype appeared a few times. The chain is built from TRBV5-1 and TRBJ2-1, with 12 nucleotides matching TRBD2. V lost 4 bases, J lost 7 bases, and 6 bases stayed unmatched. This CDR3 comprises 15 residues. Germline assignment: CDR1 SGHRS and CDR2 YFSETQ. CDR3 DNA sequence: TGCGCCAGCAGCCCTAGGACTAGCGGGATTAATGAGCAGTTCTTC. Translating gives CASSPRTSGINEQFF.

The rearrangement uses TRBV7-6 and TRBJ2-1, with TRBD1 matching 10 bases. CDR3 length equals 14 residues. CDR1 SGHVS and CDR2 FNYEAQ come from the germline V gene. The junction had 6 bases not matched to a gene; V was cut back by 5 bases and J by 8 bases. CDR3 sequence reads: CASSETGQGYEQFF. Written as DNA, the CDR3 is TGTGCCAGCAGCGAGACGGGACAGGGGTATGAGCAGTTCTTC.

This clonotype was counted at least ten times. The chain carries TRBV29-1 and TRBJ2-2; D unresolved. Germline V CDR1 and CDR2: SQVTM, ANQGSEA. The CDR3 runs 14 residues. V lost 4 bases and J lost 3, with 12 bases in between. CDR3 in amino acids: CSVAVASDTGELFF. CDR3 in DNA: TGCAGCGTTGCGGTGGCCTCCGACACCGGGGAGCTGTTTTTT.

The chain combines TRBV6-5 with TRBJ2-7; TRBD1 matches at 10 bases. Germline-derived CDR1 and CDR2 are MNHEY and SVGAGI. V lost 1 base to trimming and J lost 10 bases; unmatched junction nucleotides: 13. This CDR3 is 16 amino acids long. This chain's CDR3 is CASSYLTGTGDGDQYF. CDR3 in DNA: TGTGCCAGCAGTTACTTGACCGGGACAGGGGACGGCGATCAGTACTTC.

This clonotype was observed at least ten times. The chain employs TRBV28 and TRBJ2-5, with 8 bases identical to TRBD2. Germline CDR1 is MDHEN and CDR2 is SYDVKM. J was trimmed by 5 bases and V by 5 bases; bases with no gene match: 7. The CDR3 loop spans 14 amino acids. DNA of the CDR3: TGTGCCAGCAGTCAAACGGGAGGGTTGGAGACCCAGTACTTC. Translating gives CASSQTGGLETQYF. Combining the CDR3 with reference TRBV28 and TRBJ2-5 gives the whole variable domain DVKVTQSSRYLVKRTGEKVFLECVQDMDHENMFWYRQDPGLGLRLIYFSYDVKMKEKGDIPEGYSVSREKKERFSLILESASTNQTSMYLCASSQTGGLETQYFGPGTRLLVL.

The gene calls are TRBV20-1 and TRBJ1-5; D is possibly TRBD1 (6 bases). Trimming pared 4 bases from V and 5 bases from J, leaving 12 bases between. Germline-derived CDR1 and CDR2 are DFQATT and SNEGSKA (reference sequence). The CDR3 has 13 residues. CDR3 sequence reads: CSAIGGFYQPQHF. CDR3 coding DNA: TGCAGTGCTATAGGGGGTTTCTATCAGCCCCAGCATTTT.